The present T cell receptor (beta chain) was sequenced within a study of blood T cell repertoires in COVID-19. Study-level background: Sites in the United States, Italy and Spain provided acute and convalescent COVID-19 samples. From T cells, B-cell-depleted T cells, or PBMCs came the material, which was cDNA or gDNA.

The Seattle patients joined while their infection was active and were tracked longitudinally afterward. In the study's own analysis: Reference gene primer amplification in the assay estimated nucleated cell counts. Libraries were prepared by immunoSEQ multiplex PCR; TCRdb keeps only in-frame clonotypes and omits some of them. V and J calls and clone size come straight from that table; D and trimming were deduced from the DNA. The data hold about 73,000 clones, with around 77% observed a single time. The CDR3 length is 13 residues. CDR1 is SGHTA, CDR2 FQGNSA, per germline. V dropped 5 bases and J dropped 7; count of bases not matched to a gene: 4.

The receptor was isolated from a man aged 70-80 years with COVID-19, enrolled during active disease. This chain links TRBV7-2 with TRBJ1-5, with 8 bases fitting TRBD1. Material: peripheral blood. Here the CDR3 reads CASSQGADQPQHF. CDR3 coding DNA: TGTGCCAGCAGCCAGGGGGCCGACCAGCCCCAGCATTTT.